This TCR beta chain was recovered during a study of blood T cell repertoires in COVID-19. This clone was observed once. The same CDR3 is also encoded by other DNA sequences in this sample. There are 14 residues in the CDR3. Germline V CDR1 and CDR2: MNHEY, SMNVEV (reference sequence). V was clipped by 2 bases and J by 2 bases, with 10 bases between them. This table comes from immunoSEQ multiplex PCR, and its TCRdb copy is limited to in-frame clones, with some not included. The repertoire holds approximately 190,000 clones, with roughly 84% as singletons. The J gene is TRBJ2-7, the V gene TRBV27; TRBD2 is a possible D gene (5 bases). The TCR comes from a woman aged 30 to 39 who had been exposed to COVID-19. Sequences were obtained from PBMCs or T cells enriched from blood (not recorded which). This chain's CDR3 is CASSLGLAAYEQYF. The CDR3 DNA is TGTGCCAGCAGTTTAGGCCTAGCCGCCTACGAGCAGTACTTC.